The 12 T cell receptor beta chains in this list originate from one sample, sequenced in a study of blood T cell repertoires in COVID-19. Here immunoSEQ multiplex PCR was the method, and the copy in TCRdb shows in-frame clones only, minus some. The table records about 69,000 clones, around 87% of them present only once. What was sequenced was peripheral blood. The receptors originated from a middle-aged man with COVID-19, enrolled during active disease.

A remark on this clone: One end of the junction is discordant with germline, which a read error may explain. This chain joins TRBV15 and TRBJ2-7; TRBD1 is a possible D gene (6 bases). The germline CDR1 and CDR2 sequences are LNHNV and YYDKDF (reference sequence). The CDR3 length is 14 residues. The CDR3 protein is CAASRDTGTYEQYF. The CDR3 DNA is TGTGCCGCCAGCAGAGATACAGGGACCTACGAGCAGTACTTC.

The genes are TRBV10-2 and TRBJ2-5, with 9 nucleotides matching TRBD2. V shed 3 bases, J shed 7 bases, and the junction held 6 bases outside the gene matches. CDR3 length equals 14 residues. Germline values: CDR1 WSHSY, CDR2 SAAADI. CDR3 nucleotides: TGCGCCAGCAGTGAAACGCGGGGGGGCGTGACCCAGTACTTC. It specifies CASSETRGGVTQYF.

The rearrangement links TRBV25-1 to TRBJ2-5; 14 bases fit TRBD2. From germline, CDR1 is MGHDK and CDR2 SYGVNS. With V trimmed by 8 bases and J by 2 bases, 10 bases remained unmatched. The CDR3 extends over 17 amino acids. CDR3 bases: TGTGCCAGCGGGCCTTCGAGACTAGCGGGGGGGCAAGAGACCCAGTACTTC. Its protein product is CASGPSRLAGGQETQYF. Full variable domain (rest looked up from reference TRBV25-1 and TRBJ2-5): EADIYQTPRYLVIGTGKKITLECSQTMGHDKMYWYQQDPGMELHLIHYSYGVNSTEKGDLSSESTVSRIRTEHFPLTLESARPSHTSQYLCASGPSRLAGGQETQYFGPGTRLLVL.

The rearrangement uses TRBV28 and TRBJ2-1; 7 bases map to TRBD1. Trimming at V came to 8 bases and at J to 8 bases, leaving 9 bases not matched to a gene. CDR3 length: 13 residues. Germline loops: CDR1 MDHEN, CDR2 SYDVKM. CDR3 residues: CASGEGAWDEQFF. CDR3 coding DNA: TGTGCCAGCGGTGAGGGGGCTTGGGATGAGCAGTTCTTC.

The rearrangement links TRBV7-6 to TRBJ2-1; 11 bases line up with TRBD2. This CDR3 is 21 amino acids long. V lost 3 bases and J lost 10; bases outside the gene matches: 26. CDR1 is SGHVS and CDR2 is FNYEAQ in the germline V gene. CDR3 protein: CASSFSQPATLAGGAGAEQFF. The CDR3, as DNA: TGTGCCAGCAGCTTCTCACAACCAGCCACTCTAGCGGGGGGCGCCGGGGCCGAGCAGTTCTTC. Full variable domain (rest looked up from reference TRBV7-6 and TRBJ2-1): GAGVSQSPRYKVTKRGQDVALRCDPISGHVSLYWYRQALGQGPEFLTYFNYEAQQDKSGLPNDRFSAERPEGSISTLTIQRTEQRDSAMYRCASSFSQPATLAGGAGAEQFFGPGTRLTVL.

This clone was observed a single time. V and J are TRBV3-1 (or the pseudogene TRBV3-2) and TRBJ2-7; D is possibly TRBD2 (6 bases). V gave up 2 bases and J gave up 5 bases, with 10 bases separating them. This CDR3 comprises 13 residues. In germline, CDR1 is LGHDT, CDR2 YNNKEL (reference sequence). CDR3 nucleotides: TGTGCCAGCAGCCAATTGGGGACTCACGAGCAGTACTTC. The encoded protein is CASSQLGTHEQYF.

V gene TRBV6-1 combines with J gene TRBJ2-3; 8 bases align to TRBD1. With 4 bases clipped from V and 5 bases from J, the junction kept 11 bases outside the gene matches. CDR3 size: 16 residues. Looked up from germline, CDR1 is MNHNS and CDR2 is SASEGT. CDR3 DNA sequence: TGTGCCAGCAGTGGGAGCGTAGGACAGGGTCAAGATACGCAGTATTTT. This gives the protein CASSGSVGQGQDTQYF.

This clone was picked up one time. V gene TRBV2 combines with J gene TRBJ2-7, with D possibly TRBD2 on 5 matching bases. This CDR3 comprises 14 residues. V gave up 8 bases and J gave up 1 base, with 15 bases separating them. Germline V CDR1 and CDR2: SNHLY, FYNNEI. The CDR3 loop reads CASRATGTSYEQYF. In DNA, the CDR3 is TGTGCCAGCCGAGCTACGGGAACTTCCTACGAGCAGTACTTC.

This clone was seen a single time. The J gene is TRBJ1-5, the V gene TRBV7-2, with 9 positions matching TRBD1. CDR1 and CDR2 from the germline V gene are SGHTA and FQGNSA. Trimming took 4 bases from V and 7 from J; bases not matched to a gene: 2. This CDR3 spans 13 amino acids. DNA for the CDR3: TGTGCCAGCAGCTCGGACAGGGGACAGCCCCAGCATTTT. Protein product: CASSSDRGQPQHF. Together with reference TRBV7-2 and TRBJ1-5, the CDR3 gives the full variable domain: GAGVSQSPSNKVTEKGKDVELRCDPISGHTALYWYRQSLGQGLEFLIYFQGNSAPDKSGLPSDRFSAERTGGSVSTLTIQRTQQEDSAVYLCASSSDRGQPQHFGDGTRLSIL.

The chain couples TRBV27 to TRBJ1-3, with D unresolved. Germline V CDR1 and CDR2: MNHEY, SMNVEV (reference sequence). Trimming took off 5 bases at V and 4 bases at J, with 15 bases between the two ends. The CDR3 is 15 residues long. This CDR3 reads CASSAMWAGGNTIYF. The CDR3 DNA reads as TGTGCCAGCAGTGCCATGTGGGCTGGAGGAAACACCATATATTTT.

This clone has just a few counts. The chain links TRBV18 to TRBJ1-6; D not resolved. CDR3 size: 14 residues. The germline V gene has CDR1 KGHSH and CDR2 LQKENI. V lost 1 base to trimming and J lost 5 bases, with 6 bases between them. For the CDR3, the DNA is TGTGCCAGCTCACCACGGAGCGATAATTCACCCCTCCACTTT. This translates into CASSPRSDNSPLHF.

V gene TRBV18 combines with J gene TRBJ2-2; no reliable D call. Germline loops: CDR1 KGHSH, CDR2 LQKENI. The CDR3 totals 13 residues. The V gene lost 8 bases and the J gene lost 0 bases, with 7 bases spanning the gap. The CDR3 protein is CASGQSNTGELFF. In nucleotides, the CDR3 is TGTGCCAGCGGTCAGTCGAACACCGGGGAGCTGTTTTTT.